The rows below give T cell receptor beta chains drawn from one sample of a study of cytomegalovirus exposure and HLA in healthy donors. Sequenced by immunoSEQ multiplex PCR; TCRdb stores in-frame clones only, minus some. The data hold some 200,000 clones, with more than 60% observed a single time. Specimen: PBMCs. Receptors were obtained from a female donor in good health and CMV-seronegative. Each CDR3 is given with its conserved first and last residue. The D gene is left open where the match is weak. The listing skips clone size in some rows; elsewhere it reads once, few, many or a size class.

abundance: few; j_gene: TRBJ1-4; v_gene: TRBV7-9; d_gene: TRBD1; CDR3nt: TGTGCCAGCAGCTCCCCAGGGGACAGAAATGAAAAACTGTTTTTT; CDR3aa: CASSSPGDRNEKLFF
abundance: few; j_gene: TRBJ2-1; v_gene: TRBV6-1; d_gene: TRBD2; CDR3nt: TGTGCCAGCAGTGATCTAGCGGGCCGCTACAATGAGCAGTTCTTC; CDR3aa: CASSDLAGRYNEQFF
abundance: -; j_gene: TRBJ1-2; v_gene: TRBV5-1; d_gene: -; CDR3nt: TGCGCCAGCAGGGCTGCCGGGATATCCCTTGGCTACACCTTC; CDR3aa: CASRAAGISLGYTF
abundance: -; j_gene: TRBJ2-1; v_gene: TRBV7-3; d_gene: TRBD2; CDR3nt: TGTGCCAGCAGCTTTCCTAGCGGGGGGGCCGCTGAGCAGTTCTTC; CDR3aa: CASSFPSGGAAEQFF
abundance: -; j_gene: TRBJ2-7; v_gene: TRBV6-5; d_gene: -; CDR3nt: TGTGCCAGCAGTTACTCTCGGGCCTACGAGCAGTACTTC; CDR3aa: CASSYSRAYEQYF
abundance: -; j_gene: TRBJ2-3; v_gene: TRBV7-3; d_gene: TRBD2; CDR3nt: TGTGCCAGCAGCTTAAGCCCTGTGGGAGCGGGGGGGTCAGATACGCAGTATTTT; CDR3aa: CASSLSPVGAGGSDTQYF
abundance: -; j_gene: TRBJ2-2; v_gene: TRBV4-1; d_gene: -; CDR3nt: TGCGCCAGCAGCCAAGATGCCCCCTCACTAGCCGGGGAGCTGTTTTTT; CDR3aa: CASSQDAPSLAGELFF
abundance: once; j_gene: TRBJ2-7; v_gene: TRBV9; d_gene: -; CDR3nt: TGTGCCAGCAGCGTATCCCCGGGTACCTCCTACGAGCAGTACTTC; CDR3aa: CASSVSPGTSYEQYF
abundance: -; j_gene: TRBJ1-3; v_gene: TRBV2; d_gene: -; CDR3nt: TGTGCCAGCAGAACGGACACAGACTCTGGAAACACCATATATTTT; CDR3aa: CASRTDTDSGNTIYF
abundance: -; j_gene: TRBJ1-1; v_gene: TRBV19; d_gene: TRBD1; CDR3nt: TGTGCCAGTAGTATGGGACAGGTTGGTGGTTTCTTT; CDR3aa: CASSMGQVGGFF
abundance: -; j_gene: TRBJ2-1; v_gene: TRBV5-1; d_gene: -; CDR3nt: TGCGCCAGCAGCTTGGTTAGCTCCTACAATGAGCAGTTCTTC; CDR3aa: CASSLVSSYNEQFF
abundance: -; j_gene: TRBJ2-7; v_gene: TRBV19; d_gene: -; CDR3nt: TGTGCCAGTAGTATAGGGGGGCGGAGGATGTACGAGCAGTACTTC; CDR3aa: CASSIGGRRMYEQYF
abundance: -; j_gene: TRBJ1-2; v_gene: TRBV19; d_gene: -; CDR3nt: TGTGCCAGTAGTAGGCAGGGATTGGATGGCTACACCTTC; CDR3aa: CASSRQGLDGYTF
abundance: -; j_gene: TRBJ1-4; v_gene: TRBV19; d_gene: -; CDR3nt: TGTGCCAGTAGTGAACAGGGATTAACTAATGAAAAACTGTTTTTT; CDR3aa: CASSEQGLTNEKLFF
abundance: -; j_gene: TRBJ2-3; v_gene: TRBV9; d_gene: -; CDR3nt: TGTGCCAGCAGCCCAAGGACTAACACAGATACGCAGTATTTT; CDR3aa: CASSPRTNTDTQYF
abundance: -; j_gene: TRBJ2-7; v_gene: TRBV11-2; d_gene: -; CDR3nt: TGTGCCAGCAGCTTCCCAGGGCCCGAGCAGTACTTC; CDR3aa: CASSFPGPEQYF
abundance: -; j_gene: TRBJ2-1; v_gene: TRBV7-8; d_gene: -; CDR3nt: TGTGCCAGCAGCGCAGGGGGGCCAGGCTACAATGAGCAGTTCTTC; CDR3aa: CASSAGGPGYNEQFF
abundance: -; j_gene: TRBJ2-7; v_gene: TRBV7-9; d_gene: TRBD1; CDR3nt: TGTGCCAGCAGATCCGGCGTCGGACAGGGGGCTTCCTACGAGCAGTACTTC; CDR3aa: CASRSGVGQGASYEQYF
abundance: -; j_gene: TRBJ2-3; v_gene: TRBV30; d_gene: TRBD1; CDR3nt: TGTGCCTGGTATCCAGGGGGCGCGGGAAGAAGCACAGATACGCAGTATTTT; CDR3aa: CAWYPGGAGRSTDTQYF
abundance: -; j_gene: TRBJ2-7; v_gene: TRBV13; d_gene: -; CDR3nt: TGTGCCAGCAGCTTAAAGAGGGTCTCCGGGACTCCCTACGAGCAGTACTTC; CDR3aa: CASSLKRVSGTPYEQYF
abundance: -; j_gene: TRBJ2-3; v_gene: TRBV15; d_gene: -; CDR3nt: TGTGCCACCAGCAGAGATCCCCCGGATACGCAGTATTTT; CDR3aa: CATSRDPPDTQYF
abundance: -; j_gene: TRBJ2-3; v_gene: TRBV9; d_gene: TRBD2; CDR3nt: TGTGCCAGGGGGGCTAGCGGGAGCAGAGAGGTCACAGATACGCAGTATTTT; CDR3aa: CARGASGSREVTDTQYF
abundance: -; j_gene: TRBJ1-2; v_gene: TRBV6-5; d_gene: TRBD1; CDR3nt: TGTGCCAGCACCAGGACAGGGAAGACCTTGACTGGCTACACCTTC; CDR3aa: CASTRTGKTLTGYTF
abundance: -; j_gene: TRBJ2-7; v_gene: TRBV9; d_gene: -; CDR3nt: TGTGCCAGCAGCGCAACAGGTAGCTACGAGCAGTACTTC; CDR3aa: CASSATGSYEQYF
abundance: -; j_gene: TRBJ2-3; v_gene: TRBV2; d_gene: -; CDR3nt: TGTGCCAGCAGTCCTCGGGATACGCAGTATTTT; CDR3aa: CASSPRDTQYF
abundance: -; j_gene: TRBJ2-7; v_gene: TRBV27; d_gene: TRBD2; CDR3nt: TGTGCCAGCAGTCCCGTTAGACTAGCGGGAGACGAGCAGTACTTC; CDR3aa: CASSPVRLAGDEQYF
abundance: few; j_gene: TRBJ1-1; v_gene: TRBV6-5; d_gene: TRBD1; CDR3nt: TGTGCCAGCAGTTCCCACAGGGGAGGGAACACTGAAGCTTTCTTT; CDR3aa: CASSSHRGGNTEAFF
abundance: -; j_gene: TRBJ1-5; v_gene: TRBV7-9; d_gene: -; CDR3nt: TGTGCCAGCAGCTTAGATCCCCGGGAACGCTATTCAAGTTCCCAGCATTTT; CDR3aa: CASSLDPRERYSSSQHF
abundance: few; j_gene: TRBJ1-4; v_gene: TRBV18; d_gene: -; CDR3nt: TGTGCCAGCTCACCCGAAGGGAGGAAGGGCGCTACTTCAAAACTGTTTTTT; CDR3aa: CASSPEGRKGATSKLFF
abundance: -; j_gene: TRBJ1-3; v_gene: TRBV9; d_gene: -; CDR3nt: TGTGCCAGCAGCGGACAGTCGATTGGAAACACCATATATTTT; CDR3aa: CASSGQSIGNTIYF
abundance: -; j_gene: TRBJ2-3; v_gene: TRBV12-5; d_gene: -; CDR3nt: TGTGCTAGTGGTTCTGGAGCGGATACGCAGTATTTT; CDR3aa: CASGSGADTQYF
abundance: -; j_gene: TRBJ1-2; v_gene: TRBV7-9; d_gene: TRBD1; CDR3nt: TGTGCCAGCAGCACCCAGGGGGTCTATGGCTACACCTTC; CDR3aa: CASSTQGVYGYTF
abundance: -; j_gene: TRBJ2-1; v_gene: TRBV7-9; d_gene: TRBD2; CDR3nt: TGTGCCAGCAGCCAAAGCGGGAGGGCCGTCAATGAGCAGTTCTTC; CDR3aa: CASSQSGRAVNEQFF
abundance: once; j_gene: TRBJ1-2; v_gene: TRBV29-1; d_gene: TRBD1; CDR3nt: TGCAGCGCTGGAAACAGGGGGGGCGAAGGCTACACCTTC; CDR3aa: CSAGNRGGEGYTF
abundance: once; j_gene: TRBJ2-2; v_gene: TRBV18; d_gene: -; CDR3nt: TGTGCCAGCTCACCACAGAGCCCCGGGGAGCTGTTTTTT; CDR3aa: CASSPQSPGELFF
abundance: -; j_gene: TRBJ2-6; v_gene: TRBV19; d_gene: -; CDR3nt: TGTGCCAGTAGTATATTAAGTGGGCAGCTTGGGGCCAACGTCCTGACTTTC; CDR3aa: CASSILSGQLGANVLTF
abundance: -; j_gene: TRBJ2-7; v_gene: TRBV11-2; d_gene: TRBD2; CDR3nt: TGTGCCAGCAGCTTAGGTCTGCGGGGGAGCTCCTACGAGCAGTACTTC; CDR3aa: CASSLGLRGSSYEQYF
abundance: few; j_gene: TRBJ1-5; v_gene: TRBV4-1; d_gene: -; CDR3nt: TGCGCCAGCAGCCAAGAGTCCCCCGGGGGTCCAGGGCAGGGTCAGCCCCAGCATTTT; CDR3aa: CASSQESPGGPGQGQPQHF
abundance: -; j_gene: TRBJ2-3; v_gene: TRBV25-1; d_gene: TRBD2; CDR3nt: TGTGCCAGCAGTGTGCTAGCGGGAGTGGGCACAGATACGCAGTATTTT; CDR3aa: CASSVLAGVGTDTQYF
abundance: -; j_gene: TRBJ1-5; v_gene: TRBV9; d_gene: TRBD1; CDR3nt: TGTGCCAGCAGCATTGGACAGGGTCGTAATCAGCCCCAGCATTTT; CDR3aa: CASSIGQGRNQPQHF
abundance: -; j_gene: TRBJ1-1; v_gene: TRBV9; d_gene: TRBD1; CDR3nt: TGTGCCAGCAGCCGGGGGGGGCCGGGACAGCCTGAAGCTTTCTTT; CDR3aa: CASSRGGPGQPEAFF
abundance: -; j_gene: TRBJ2-7; v_gene: TRBV28; d_gene: -; CDR3nt: TGTGCCAGCAGTTTGGTCAGGCTAAGCTCCTACGAGCAGTACTTC; CDR3aa: CASSLVRLSSYEQYF
abundance: -; j_gene: TRBJ2-3; v_gene: TRBV5-4; d_gene: TRBD2; CDR3nt: TGTGCCAGCAGTTGGGGGAGACTAGCGGGGGGCCAGAGCACAGATACGCAGTATTTT; CDR3aa: CASSWGRLAGGQSTDTQYF
abundance: once; j_gene: TRBJ2-7; v_gene: TRBV15; d_gene: TRBD1; CDR3nt: TGTGCCACCAGCGGGGGACAGGGTATCCACGAGCAGTACTTC; CDR3aa: CATSGGQGIHEQYF
abundance: -; j_gene: TRBJ1-1; v_gene: TRBV6-5; d_gene: -; CDR3nt: TGTGCCAGCTCGAGGCAGGACACGAACACTGAAGCTTTCTTT; CDR3aa: CASSRQDTNTEAFF